The 20 T cell receptor beta chains reported below all come from one sample, sequenced in a study of human T cells and chemical hapten exposure. Time point indicated: patch test 1, 2 weeks after DPC sensitization. The sample's treatment: therapeutic diphenylcyclopropenone sensitization with weekly scalp DPC. MiXCR, applied by TCRdb to the RACE reads, yields one record per CDR3 protein. The repertoire holds fewer than 500,000 distinct CDR3 sequences, with nearly 5% as singletons. The specimen comprised whole blood, sampled in connection with sensitization to the hapten diphenylcyclopropenone (DPC). These receptors originate from a woman in her forties or fifties with alopecia areata. Some clones in this sample may be carry-over from other donors' samples.

The chain joins TRBV2 to TRBJ2-3; D remains ambiguous. The ends were cut back, 8 bases at V and 0 bases at J, with 15 bases in the middle. CDR1 SNHLY and CDR2 FYNNEI come from the germline V gene. This CDR3 is built from 15 residues. In DNA form, the CDR3 reads TGTGCCAGCCGGCTCCTGGCGGTCAGCACAGATACGCAGTATTTT. Its protein is CASRLLAVSTDTQYF.

This clonotype was observed many times. CDR3 region: CASSLAGTTGANVLTF. For the CDR3, the DNA is TGTGCCAGCAGCTTAGCCGGGACTACCGGGGCCAACGTCCTGACTTTC. The gene calls are TRBV7-2 and TRBJ2-6, with 7 bases fitting TRBD2. This CDR3 spans 16 amino acids. Germline CDR1 SGHTA, CDR2 FQGNSA. The V segment lost 0 bases and the J segment 4 bases; nucleotides outside the gene matches: 3.

This clonotype was observed at least ten times. This chain connects TRBV10-1 to TRBJ2-5; 10 bases fit TRBD1. Looked up from germline, CDR1 is WNHNN and CDR2 is SYGVQD (reference sequence). The CDR3 covers 16 residues. Trimming removed 5 bases from V and 3 bases from J; junction bases left unmatched: 9. Here the CDR3 DNA reads TGCGCCAGCAGTCCGGGGGACAGGGGAATGGAAGAGACCCAGTACTTC. Its translation is CASSPGDRGMEETQYF.

This clonotype was seen repeatedly, ten times or more. The J gene is TRBJ1-2, the V gene TRBV29-1, with D tentatively TRBD1 (5 bases). V was trimmed by 7 bases and J by 2 bases, leaving 11 bases between them. Germline V gives CDR1 SQVTM, CDR2 ANQGSEA. The CDR3 consists of 12 residues. The CDR3 loop reads CSGHRLNYGYTF. As DNA, the CDR3 is TGCAGCGGGCACAGGCTGAACTATGGCTACACCTTC.

This clonotype appeared many times. At one of its ends the junction is not consistent with the germline gene, which may arise from a read error. This chain uses TRBV29-1 with TRBJ2-2, with D possibly called TRBD1 or TRBD2 (6 bases each). Germline CDR1 reads SQVTM; CDR2 reads ANQGSEA. The CDR3 has 12 residues. The CDR3 DNA sequence: TGCAGCGTTGAAAAGGGGGGTGGACGGACCATCTTT. Its translation: CSVEKGGGRTIF.

This clonotype was picked up a small number of times. The CDR3 DNA reads as TGTGCCAGCAGTTACTCCTGGGGCACCGATGAGCAGTTCTTC. Translating gives CASSYSWGTDEQFF. The chain uses TRBV6-5 and TRBJ2-1; a possible D gene is TRBD1 (5 bases). V shed 0 bases and J shed 8 bases, with 11 bases lying between them. The CDR3 has 14 residues. In germline, CDR1 is MNHEY, CDR2 SVGAGI.

The chain uses TRBV21-1 and TRBJ2-4. TRBV21-1 is noted as a pseudogene. The CDR3 has 13 amino acids. Here the CDR3 DNA reads TGTGCCAGCCTAGGGTTCAGGAAAAACATTCAGTACTTC. Translating it yields CASLGFRKNIQYF.

This clonotype was seen at least ten times. The chain uses TRBV12-3 or TRBV12-4 and TRBJ1-1; D is uncertain. Trimming stripped 6 bases from V and 5 bases from J, with 16 bases between. This CDR3 spans 14 amino acids. This CDR3 reads CASRPGGRMTEAFF. In nucleotides, the CDR3 is TGTGCCAGCAGGCCAGGAGGCCGGATGACTGAAGCTTTCTTT.

The chain links TRBV27 to TRBJ2-3, with D perhaps TRBD2 (6 bases). Germline-derived CDR1 and CDR2 are MNHEY and SMNVEV (reference sequence). This CDR3 has 14 amino acids. The ends were cut back, 5 bases at V and 5 bases at J, with 14 bases in the middle. CDR3 sequence: CASSHGRERDTQYF. The DNA for the CDR3 is TGTGCCAGCAGTCACGGACGGGAGAGAGATACGCAGTATTTT.

This clonotype showed up many times. CDR3 bases: TGTGCCAGCAGCTTAGTGCGACTATACACAGATACGCAGTATTTT. It translates to CASSLVRLYTDTQYF. The chain couples TRBV7-9 to TRBJ2-3, with a possible D match to TRBD2 (5 bases). The V end lost 1 base, the J end lost 2 bases, and 10 bases lay between the germline ends. The germline CDR1 and CDR2 sequences are SEHNR and FQNEAQ (reference sequence). This CDR3 spans 15 amino acids.

This clonotype was detected a few times. This rearrangement joins TRBV9 to TRBJ1-2; the D is unclear. This CDR3 region has 15 residues. The germline CDR1 and CDR2 sequences are SGDLS and YYNGEE. V gave up 4 bases and J gave up 3 bases, with 16 bases separating them. CDR3 nucleotides: TGTGCCAGCAGCCCCTACATAGACGGAGACTATGGCTACACCTTC. Translating it yields CASSPYIDGDYGYTF.

This clonotype was seen at least ten times. Here the CDR3 DNA reads TGTGCCACCAGCAGAGGAGAGGCGGACCTCACAGATACGCAGTATTTT. This encodes CATSRGEADLTDTQYF. The chain uses TRBV15 and TRBJ2-3; D is undetermined. This CDR3 is 16 amino acids long. V was shortened by 1 base and J by 2 bases, with 13 bases between the two germline ends. The germline V gene has CDR1 LNHNV and CDR2 YYDKDF (reference sequence).

The table lists this clonotype with a few counts. The chain recombines TRBV12-3 or TRBV12-4 with TRBJ1-6; perhaps TRBD1 as D (6 bases). The V gene lost 3 bases and the J gene lost 10 bases, with 13 bases spanning the gap. The CDR3 loop spans 14 amino acids. In nucleotides, the CDR3 is TGTGCCAGCAGTTTTGGGCAGGGGAAGTCACCCCTCCACTTT. This codes for CASSFGQGKSPLHF.

In this sample, this clonotype turned up a few times. The chain uses TRBV6-1 and TRBJ1-5; D unclear. V was pared by 6 bases and J by 3 bases, with 12 bases between. The germline gives CDR1 MNHNS, CDR2 SASEGT. CDR3 length: 14 residues. In DNA form, the CDR3 reads TGTGCCAGCAGCCGATACAGTTCCAATCAGCCCCAGCATTTT. Translated: CASSRYSSNQPQHF.

This clonotype was seen at least ten times. The CDR3 is CASSLSGTRGTDTQYF. CDR3 bases: TGTGCCAGCAGCCTAAGCGGCACGAGGGGCACAGATACGCAGTATTTT. This chain uses TRBV3-1 with TRBJ2-3, with a tentative D call TRBD2 (5 bases). CDR3 length equals 16 residues. Germline-derived CDR1 and CDR2 are LGHDT and YNNKEL (reference sequence). V was shortened by 4 bases and J by 1 base, with 15 bases between the two germline ends.

This clonotype was seen ten or more times. The chain links TRBV5-1 to TRBJ2-1; D not resolved. The V gene lost 5 bases and the J gene lost 10 bases, with 10 bases spanning the gap. Germline CDR1 and CDR2: SGHRS and YFSETQ. This CDR3 is 11 amino acids long. The CDR3 DNA reads TGCGCCAGCAGTGAAAGCCGAGAGCAGTTCTTC. This codes for CASSESREQFF.

The J gene is TRBJ1-1, the V gene TRBV18, with 11 nucleotides matching TRBD1. From germline, CDR1 is KGHSH and CDR2 LQKENI. Germline trimming cut 1 base from V and 3 bases from J; bases unmatched to any gene: 4. The CDR3 length is 16 residues. CDR3 region: CASSPRTGGRDTEAFF. In nucleotides, the CDR3 is TGTGCCAGCTCACCACGGACAGGGGGCAGGGACACTGAAGCTTTCTTT.

Only a few counts were recorded for this clonotype. The chain joins TRBV3-1 to TRBJ2-2; D gene uncertain. Trimming pared 4 bases from V and 3 bases from J, leaving 9 bases between. Germline lookup yields CDR1 LGHDT and CDR2 YNNKEL (reference sequence). The CDR3 has 14 amino acids. CDR3 sequence (DNA): TGTGCCAGCAGCCCTCTTTACGACACCGGGGAGCTGTTTTTT. Amino acid sequence: CASSPLYDTGELFF.

This clonotype has only a few counts. The chain recombines TRBV29-1 with TRBJ1-1; 11 nucleotides agree with TRBD1. CDR3 length: 12 amino acids. V lost 7 bases, J lost 6 bases, and 4 bases stayed unmatched. From germline, CDR1 is SQVTM and CDR2 ANQGSEA. CDR3 in amino acids: CSGGQGDSEAFF. CDR3 nucleotides: TGCAGCGGGGGACAGGGGGACTCTGAAGCTTTCTTT.

This clonotype was found a few times. This chain links TRBV3-1 with TRBJ2-5; D possibly corresponds to TRBD2 (5 bases). Germline CDR1 is LGHDT and CDR2 is YNNKEL (reference sequence). The CDR3 consists of 13 residues. Trimming shortened V by 7 bases and J by 6 bases, and 15 bases separated the two germline ends. The CDR3 loop is CASTQTGVKTQYF. The CDR3 coding sequence is TGTGCCAGCACCCAGACCGGGGTAAAGACCCAGTACTTC.